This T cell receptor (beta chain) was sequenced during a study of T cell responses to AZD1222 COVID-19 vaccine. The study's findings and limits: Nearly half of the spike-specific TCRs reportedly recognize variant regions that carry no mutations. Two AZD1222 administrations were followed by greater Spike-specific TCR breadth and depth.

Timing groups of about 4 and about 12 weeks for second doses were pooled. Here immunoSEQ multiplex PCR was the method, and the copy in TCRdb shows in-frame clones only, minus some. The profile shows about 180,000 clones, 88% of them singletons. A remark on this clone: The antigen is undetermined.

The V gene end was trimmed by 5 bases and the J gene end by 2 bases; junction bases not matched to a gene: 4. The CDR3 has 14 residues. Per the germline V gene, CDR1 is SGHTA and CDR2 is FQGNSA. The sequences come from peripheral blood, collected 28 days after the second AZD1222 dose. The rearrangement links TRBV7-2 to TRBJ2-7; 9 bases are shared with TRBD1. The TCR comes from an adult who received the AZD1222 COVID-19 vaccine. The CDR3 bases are TGTGCCAGCAGCGCAACAGGGGGCACCTACGAGCAGTACTTC. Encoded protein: CASSATGGTYEQYF.